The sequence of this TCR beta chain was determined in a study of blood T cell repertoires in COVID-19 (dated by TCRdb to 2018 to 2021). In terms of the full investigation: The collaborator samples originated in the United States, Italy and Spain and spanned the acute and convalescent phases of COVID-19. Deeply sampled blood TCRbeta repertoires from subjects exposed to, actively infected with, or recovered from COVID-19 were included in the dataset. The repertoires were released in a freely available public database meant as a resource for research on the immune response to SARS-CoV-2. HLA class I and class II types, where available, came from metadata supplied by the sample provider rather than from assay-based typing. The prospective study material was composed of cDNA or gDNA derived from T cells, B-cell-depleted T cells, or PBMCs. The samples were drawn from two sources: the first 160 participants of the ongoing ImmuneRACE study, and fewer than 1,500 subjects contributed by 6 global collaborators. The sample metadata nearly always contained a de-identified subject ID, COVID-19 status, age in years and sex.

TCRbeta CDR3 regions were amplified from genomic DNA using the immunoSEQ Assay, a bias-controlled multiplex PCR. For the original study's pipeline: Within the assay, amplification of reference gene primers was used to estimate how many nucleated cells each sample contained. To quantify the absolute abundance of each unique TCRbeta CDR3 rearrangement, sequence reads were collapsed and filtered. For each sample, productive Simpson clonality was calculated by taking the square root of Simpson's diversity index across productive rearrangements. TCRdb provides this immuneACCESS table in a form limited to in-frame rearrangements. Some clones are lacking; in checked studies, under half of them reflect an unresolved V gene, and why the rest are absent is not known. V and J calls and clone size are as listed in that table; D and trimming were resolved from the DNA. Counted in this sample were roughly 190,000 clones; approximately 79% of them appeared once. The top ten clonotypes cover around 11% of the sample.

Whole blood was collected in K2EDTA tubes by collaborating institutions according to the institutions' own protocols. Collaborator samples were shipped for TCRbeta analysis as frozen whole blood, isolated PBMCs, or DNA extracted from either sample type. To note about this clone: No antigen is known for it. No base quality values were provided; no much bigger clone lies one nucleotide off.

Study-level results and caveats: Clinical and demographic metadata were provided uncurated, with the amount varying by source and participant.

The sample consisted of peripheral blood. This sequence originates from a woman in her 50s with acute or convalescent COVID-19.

The CDR3 region: CAASLPPGQAYGELFF. At the DNA level, the sequence is TGTGCCGCATCGCTACCCCCGGGACAGGCTTACGGGGAGCTGTTTTTT. The chain is encoded by TRBV15 joined to TRBJ2-2, and 8 junction bases match TRBD1. V ends up 11 bases short and J 7 bases short, with an unmatched junction base count of 18. From its cysteine to its phenylalanine, the CDR3 spans 16 amino acids. CDR3 DNA only is kept here, 48 bases in frame from base 1. From the germline V gene (reference sequence), CDR1 is LNHNV and CDR2 is YYDKDF.